These T cell receptor beta chains were read from a single sample in a study of blood T cell repertoires in COVID-19. Data came from immunoSEQ multiplex PCR; TCRdb stores just in-frame clones and leaves some out. The sample has 68,000 or so clones; more than 70% are singletons. Sequenced material: peripheral blood. The receptors derive from a woman in her 70s with acute or convalescent COVID-19. Both conserved end residues are part of each CDR3. D genes are given only for firm matches. Clone size is not always given. Where it is, it says once, few, many or a class for expanded clones.

D gene	CDR3 length	clone size	J gene	V gene	CDR3 protein	CDR3 DNA
NA	13	NA	TRBJ2-7	TRBV15	CATSRDLRGEQYF	TGTGCCACCAGCAGAGATCTCAGGGGCGAGCAGTACTTC
NA	15	NA	TRBJ2-2	TRBV18	CASSPTRDPPGELFF	TGTGCCAGCTCACCGACGCGGGATCCTCCCGGGGAGCTGTTTTTT
TRBD1	20	NA	TRBJ1-5	TRBV28	CASSLYRFRDRDNSNQPQHF	TGTGCCAGCAGTTTATACCGGTTCCGGGACAGGGATAATAGCAATCAGCCCCAGCATTTT
TRBD1	16	NA	TRBJ1-6	TRBV11-2	CASTHQPGQGNSPLHF	TGTGCCAGCACCCACCAACCGGGACAGGGCAATTCACCCCTCCACTTT
TRBD1	16	NA	TRBJ2-3	TRBV28	CASSLSGTATTDTQYF	TGTGCCAGCAGTTTATCCGGGACAGCCACGACAGATACGCAGTATTTT
TRBD1	14	NA	TRBJ2-5	TRBV6-5	CASSLQGVGETQYF	TGTGCCAGCAGTTTACAGGGGGTCGGGGAGACCCAGTACTTC
NA	15	NA	TRBJ2-2	TRBV28	CASSFGGADTGELFF	TGTGCCAGCAGTTTTGGGGGGGCCGACACCGGGGAGCTGTTTTTT
NA	15	few	TRBJ1-2	TRBV15	CATSRDFGGADGYTF	TGTGCCACCAGCAGAGATTTCGGAGGGGCGGATGGCTACACCTTC
NA	12	once	TRBJ1-1	TRBV5-4	CASSHNRVEAFF	TGTGCCAGCAGCCATAACAGGGTTGAAGCTTTCTTT
NA	14	NA	TRBJ1-2	TRBV3-1/TRBV3-2	CASSRRQGNYGYTF	TGTGCCAGCAGCCGCCGGCAGGGGAACTATGGCTACACCTTC
TRBD1	15	NA	TRBJ2-7	TRBV28	CASSLSGQGKYEQYF	TGTGCCAGCAGTCTGTCGGGACAGGGTAAATACGAGCAGTACTTC
NA	14	NA	TRBJ2-3	TRBV19	CASSIATGRDTQYF	TGTGCCAGTAGTATCGCGACGGGGAGAGATACGCAGTATTTT
NA	19	NA	TRBJ2-5	TRBV5-1	CASSLGGAGAYLHQETQYF	TGCGCCAGCAGCTTGGGTGGGGCGGGGGCCTACCTTCACCAAGAGACCCAGTACTTC
NA	13	NA	TRBJ1-3	TRBV6-5	CATRGGNGNTIYF	TGTGCCACCAGGGGCGGGAACGGAAACACCATATATTTT
NA	14	NA	TRBJ2-7	TRBV5-4	CASSWRDRGDEQYF	TGTGCCAGCAGCTGGCGGGACAGAGGCGACGAGCAGTACTTC
NA	15	NA	TRBJ1-6	TRBV28	CASSLRGRGNSPLHF	TGTGCCAGCAGTTTAAGGGGCAGGGGTAATTCACCCCTCCACTTT
TRBD1	16	NA	TRBJ1-1	TRBV19	CASTGGVDWMNTEAFF	TGTGCCAGCACAGGGGGCGTCGATTGGATGAACACTGAAGCTTTCTTT
TRBD1	17	NA	TRBJ2-1	TRBV24-1	CATSDPRTGHSYNEQFF	TGTGCCACCAGTGACCCGCGGACAGGACACTCCTACAATGAGCAGTTCTTC
NA	12	NA	TRBJ2-7	TRBV10-3	CAISQGSYEQYF	TGTGCCATCAGTCAGGGGTCCTACGAGCAGTACTTC
NA	14	NA	TRBJ2-1	TRBV5-6	CASSPNSRYNEQFF	TGTGCCAGCAGCCCCAACTCCCGTTACAATGAGCAGTTCTTC
NA	12	NA	TRBJ2-7	TRBV10-3	CAISRTDYEQYF	TGTGCCATCAGCCGGACAGACTACGAGCAGTACTTC
NA	13	NA	TRBJ1-1	TRBV24-1	CATSEEWNTEAFF	TGTGCCACCAGTGAGGAGTGGAACACTGAAGCTTTCTTT
TRBD2	15	NA	TRBJ2-1	TRBV7-2	CASSLTSGNYNEQFF	TGTGCCAGCAGCTTGACTAGCGGGAACTACAATGAGCAGTTCTTC
NA	15	NA	TRBJ2-7	TRBV11-2	CASSLVLKRDYEQYF	TGTGCCAGCAGCTTAGTACTCAAGAGAGACTACGAGCAGTACTTC
NA	13	NA	TRBJ2-7	TRBV24-1	CATSGGTGYEQYF	TGTGCCACCAGTGGTGGCACGGGCTACGAGCAGTACTTC
TRBD1	15	NA	TRBJ2-5	TRBV11-3	CASSWGQELGETQYF	TGTGCCAGCAGCTGGGGACAGGAGTTGGGAGAGACCCAGTACTTC
NA	13	NA	TRBJ1-1	TRBV7-9	CASARAPDTEAFF	TGTGCCAGCGCGCGGGCGCCGGACACTGAAGCTTTCTTT
TRBD1	15	NA	TRBJ2-5	TRBV28	CASSPTTGLQETQYF	TGTGCCAGCAGTCCAACGACAGGGTTACAAGAGACCCAGTACTTC
NA	14	NA	TRBJ2-1	TRBV7-9	CASSLGGSGNEQFF	TGTGCCAGCAGCTTAGGTGGTAGCGGCAATGAGCAGTTCTTC
TRBD1	13	NA	TRBJ1-5	TRBV2	CAGSTGENQPQHF	TGTGCCGGATCGACAGGGGAAAATCAGCCCCAGCATTTT
TRBD1	14	NA	TRBJ1-2	TRBV6-6	CASSLTGQGGGYTF	TGTGCCAGCAGTTTGACAGGACAGGGTGGTGGCTACACCTTC
NA	13	NA	TRBJ1-6	TRBV6-6	CASSTLENSPLHF	TGTGCCAGCAGTACCTTGGAGAATTCACCCCTCCACTTT
TRBD1	15	once	TRBJ1-6	TRBV28	CAGKERDRANSPLHF	TGTGCCGGCAAGGAGAGGGACAGGGCGAATTCACCCCTCCACTTT
NA	13	NA	TRBJ1-1	TRBV9	CASSPRVNTEAFF	TGTGCCAGCAGCCCTCGAGTGAACACTGAAGCTTTCTTT
TRBD2	15	NA	TRBJ2-1	TRBV7-3	CASSREARSYNEQFF	TGTGCCAGCAGCCGGGAGGCCCGCTCCTACAATGAGCAGTTCTTC
TRBD2	12	NA	TRBJ2-5	TRBV28	CASSLLTSGEYF	TGTGCCAGCAGTTTACTTACTAGCGGGGAGTACTTC
TRBD1	15	NA	TRBJ2-6	TRBV18	CASSPTGAGANVLTF	TGTGCCAGCTCGCCGACAGGGGCTGGGGCCAACGTCCTGACTTTC